This TCR beta chain derives from a study of blood T cells in healthy people across ages. Study-wide results and caveats: Older age coincided with a roughly linear decline in TCR beta diversity per million T cells. CMV infection status of these donors was not known.

The CDR3 sequence is 17 residues long. Per germline, CDR1 MNHNY and CDR2 SVGAGI (reference sequence). The V and J ends lost 2 bases and 3 bases respectively, with 19 bases between them. In its sample, this clonotype was seen a few times. What it recognizes is unknown. Donation came from healthy Caucasian individuals in Russia who were aged 6 to 90. A J-beta primer mix and a sample-barcoded 5' primer were used in a second PCR of roughly 6 to 11 cycles. Per sample, CDR3-containing paired-end reads numbered at least 2.5 million. TCRdb re-called the 5' RACE reads through MiXCR, storing one row per CDR3 protein. The repertoire holds about 1,000,000 distinct CDR3 sequences, with less than 50% as singletons.

The V and J genes are TRBV6-6 and TRBJ1-2; D perhaps matches TRBD1 (5 bases). The material sequenced was blood. The clonotype originates from a woman in her fifties or sixties in good health. The CDR3 protein is CASSYQQGLPGYYGYTF. In nucleotides, the CDR3 is TGTGCCAGCAGTTACCAGCAGGGCCTACCCGGGTACTATGGCTACACCTTC.